This entry describes one T cell receptor (beta chain). The antigen remains undetermined. Profiled with immunoSEQ multiplex PCR; TCRdb holds only in-frame clones, not every one. The data show about 42,000 clones, 80% to 90% seen once. The entry originates in a study of STAT3 mutations in large granular lymphocyte leukemia. Study overall: Roughly half of the longitudinally sequenced T-LGLL patients carried detectable canonical activating STAT3 mutations. 40% of treated T-LGLL patients showed hematologic response to immunosuppression. Study results and limitations: Sampling intervals varied between patients and samples. Every T-cell large granular lymphocyte leukemia patient had at least one immunodominant TCR beta clonotype. In about 35% of the 18 patients, new TCR clonotypes emerged after therapy.

The TCR was taken from a human donor with T large granular lymphocyte leukemia. Some clones in this sample may be carry-over from other donors' samples. The sample was PBMCs.

The chain's CDR3 is CASQFRGAYTEAFF. In DNA, the CDR3 is TGTGCCAGCCAATTCCGGGGGGCATACACTGAAGCTTTCTTT. The J gene is TRBJ1-1, the V gene TRBV18, with TRBD1 as a possible D gene (6 bases). Trimming removed 8 bases at V and 3 bases at J, with 16 bases between. Germline CDR1 KGHSH, CDR2 LQKENI. There are 14 residues in the CDR3.